The present T cell receptor (beta chain) was sequenced within a study of T cell responses to AZD1222 COVID-19 vaccine. Turning to the study itself: Analysis merged second doses at about 4 or about 12 weeks.

General observations from the study: Baseline seropositivity characterized only six AZD1222 recipients. Spike-specific TCR breadth and depth grew following two AZD1222 doses. Nearly half of spike-specific TCRs reportedly target unmutated variant regions.

The trim removed 1 base at V and 6 bases at J, leaving 7 bases unmatched. The CDR3 contains 15 residues. The germline V gene has CDR1 MNHEY and CDR2 SVGAGI. Generated by immunoSEQ multiplex PCR, the TCRdb table keeps only in-frame clones and is missing some. The sample contains about 170,000 clones, approximately 90% of which appear only once. A note on this clone: What it binds is not known.

Sequences were derived from peripheral blood, sampled on day 0 of AZD1222 vaccination. The TCR comes from an adult in good health. The chain combines TRBV6-5 with TRBJ2-3; TRBD2 agrees at 7 bases. The DNA of the CDR3 is TGTGCCAGCAGTTACTGGGGCGGGAGTGAGGATACGCAGTATTTT. Its protein is CASSYWGGSEDTQYF.